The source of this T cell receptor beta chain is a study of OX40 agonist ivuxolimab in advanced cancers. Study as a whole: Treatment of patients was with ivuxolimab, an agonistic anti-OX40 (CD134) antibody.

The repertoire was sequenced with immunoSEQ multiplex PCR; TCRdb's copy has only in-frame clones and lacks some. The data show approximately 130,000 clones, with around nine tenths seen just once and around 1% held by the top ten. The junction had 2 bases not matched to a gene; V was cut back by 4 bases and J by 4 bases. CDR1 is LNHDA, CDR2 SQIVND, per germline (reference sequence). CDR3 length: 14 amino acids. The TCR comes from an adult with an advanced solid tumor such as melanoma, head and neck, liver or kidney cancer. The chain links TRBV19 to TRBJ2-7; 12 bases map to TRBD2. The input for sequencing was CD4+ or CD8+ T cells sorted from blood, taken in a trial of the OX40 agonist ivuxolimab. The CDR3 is CASSTTSGSYEQYF. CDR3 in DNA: TGTGCCAGTAGTACGACTAGCGGGAGTTACGAGCAGTACTTC. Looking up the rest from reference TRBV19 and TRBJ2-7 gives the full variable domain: DGGITQSPKYLFRKEGQNVTLSCEQNLNHDAMYWYRQDPGQGLRLIYYSQIVNDFQKGDIAEGYSVSREKKESFPLTVTSAQKNPTAFYLCASSTTSGSYEQYFGPGTRLTVT.